The present TCR beta chain was sequenced within a study of control samples from healthy donors and cancer patients. Germline assignment: CDR1 LGHDT and CDR2 YNNKEL (reference sequence). CDR3 size: 14 residues. V was trimmed by 6 bases and J by 1 base, leaving 10 bases between them. The data were produced by immunoSEQ multiplex PCR, yet TCRdb's version contains in-frame clones alone and is incomplete. The profile shows just over 90,000 clones, approximately 86% of them singletons. The V gene is TRBV3-1 (or the pseudogene TRBV3-2), the J gene TRBJ1-5; D is unresolved. The sequencing sample was made of blood. This TCR derives from a woman aged 45-65 years in good health. CDR3 DNA sequence: TGTGCCAGCAGTCTCGGCAGGAGCAATCAGCCCCAGCATTTT. Its protein is CASSLGRSNQPQHF.